The 7 T cell receptor beta chains given below trace back to one sample, sequenced in a study of cytomegalovirus exposure and HLA in healthy donors. The PCR ran on 60 Vbeta and 13 Jbeta primers. Generated by immunoSEQ multiplex PCR, the TCRdb table keeps only in-frame clones and is missing some. The sample includes about 180,000 clones, around 77% of them seen just once. The specimen was PBMCs. The source is a man aged 60 to 69 in good health and CMV-seronegative.

This sequence joins TRBV19 and TRBJ1-1, with 9 bases identical to TRBD1. Germline V gene data show CDR1 as LNHDA and CDR2 as SQIVND (reference sequence). CDR3 size: 19 residues. The J segment lost 1 base and the V segment lost 4 bases, leaving 16 bases of the junction unmatched. The CDR3 region is CASSNRGTGTGSGNTEAFF. The CDR3 DNA reads as TGTGCCAGTAGTAATCGGGGGACAGGGACCGGGTCGGGGAACACTGAAGCTTTCTTT.

This clone was seen only a few times. This rearrangement joins TRBV5-5 to TRBJ2-2; the D gene is possibly TRBD1 (6 bases). Looked up from germline, CDR1 is SGHKS and CDR2 is YYEKEE (reference sequence). The CDR3 is made up of 14 amino acids. The V and J ends lost 5 bases and 6 bases respectively, with 14 bases between them. The CDR3 DNA reads as TGTGCCAGCAGAACAGGGACGGTTGCCGGGGAGCTGTTTTTT. Protein: CASRTGTVAGELFF.

This chain links TRBV6-1 with TRBJ1-2; no clear D gene. The ends were cut back, 4 bases at V and 4 bases at J, with 16 bases in the middle. The CDR3 contains 15 residues. The germline gives CDR1 MNHNS, CDR2 SASEGT. CDR3 sequence: CASSGSLDGFYGYTF. In DNA form, the CDR3 reads TGTGCCAGCAGTGGGTCCCTAGACGGGTTCTATGGCTACACCTTC.

V gene TRBV29-1 combines with J gene TRBJ2-7; D not certain. Germline V gene lookup returns CDR1 SQVTM and CDR2 ANQGSEA. CDR3 length equals 13 residues. Trimming took off 7 bases at V and 2 bases at J, with 15 bases between the two ends. CDR3 protein: CSATSDGTYEQYF. The CDR3 nucleotides read TGCAGCGCAACAAGCGACGGTACCTACGAGCAGTACTTC.

This clone was seen more than once but under ten times. The genes are TRBV5-1 and TRBJ1-2; D ambiguous. Per the germline V gene, CDR1 is SGHRS and CDR2 is YFSETQ. Trimming cost V 0 bases and J 1 base, with 4 bases left between them. The CDR3 consists of 13 residues. The CDR3 loop reads CASSLADNYGYTF. CDR3 in DNA: TGCGCCAGCAGCTTGGCAGATAACTATGGCTACACCTTC.

V gene TRBV27 combines with J gene TRBJ1-6, with D possibly TRBD1 on 6 matching bases. Trimming left V 6 bases short and J 8 bases short, with 14 bases between. The germline V gene has CDR1 MNHEY and CDR2 SMNVEV (reference sequence). The CDR3 sequence is 14 residues long. In nucleotides, the CDR3 is TGTGCCAGCAGGAGGACAGCGGCATATTCACCCCTCCACTTT. It is translated as CASRRTAAYSPLHF.

The chain couples TRBV6-1 to TRBJ2-7, with 7 bases lining up with TRBD2. Germline V gene sequence: CDR1 MNHNS, CDR2 SASEGT. CDR3 length: 14 residues. Unmatched junction bases numbered 12, after V lost 7 bases and J lost 6 bases. CDR3 nucleotide sequence: TGTGCCAGCACCGCTAGCGGAATTCTCGGCGAGCAGTACTTC. This translates into CASTASGILGEQYF.